Below are 5 T cell receptor beta chains sequenced from a single sample in a study of T cells in Graves' hyperthyroidism and ophthalmopathy. The source material, RNA transcripts, was used to amplify TCR beta CDR3 regions. First-round RT-PCR of the TCR CDR3 relied on the HTBI primer set. TCRdb re-analysed the multiplex PCR reads in MiXCR, keeping a single row per CDR3 protein. The profile shows 560,000 or so distinct CDR3 sequences, 15% to 20% of them singletons. Source material: blood. The receptors come from a man in his forties with Graves' ophthalmopathy.

This clonotype was seen a handful of times. The chain uses TRBV5-1 and TRBJ1-2; TRBD1 matches 8 bases. CDR1 and CDR2 (germline): SGHRS, YFSETQ. The junction had 5 bases not matched to a gene; V was cut back by 7 bases and J by 6 bases. The CDR3 runs to 12 residues. The CDR3 DNA sequence: TGCGCCAGCGGGAGGACAGGGCATGGCTACACCTTC. Translating gives CASGRTGHGYTF.

This clonotype was counted a few times. J is TRBJ2-7 and V is TRBV4-2; 10 positions agree with TRBD2. The V and J ends lost 1 base and 2 bases, in that order; junction bases with no gene match: 14. The CDR3 covers 19 residues. Germline V lookup: CDR1 LGHNA, CDR2 YNFKEQ. The CDR3 here is CASSQVASGGLPTTYEQYF. The CDR3 DNA follows: TGTGCCAGCAGCCAAGTGGCTAGCGGGGGTCTACCAACCACCTACGAGCAGTACTTC.

The chain couples TRBV7-9 to TRBJ1-1; TRBD1 is a possible D gene (5 bases). The V gene's germline CDR1 is SEHNR and CDR2 FQNEAQ (reference sequence). V was trimmed by 5 bases and J by 10 bases, leaving 14 bases between them. The CDR3 is 12 amino acids. Written as DNA, the CDR3 is TGTGCCAGCAGCACCCCTAGGAGGGGAGCTTTCTTT. This sequence encodes CASSTPRRGAFF.

This clonotype was recorded many times. V usage is TRBV12-3 or TRBV12-4 and J usage is TRBJ2-1, with 14 bases aligning to TRBD2. With 5 bases clipped from V and 7 bases from J, the junction kept 4 bases outside the gene matches. The CDR3 runs 15 residues. DNA for the CDR3: TGTGCCAGCAGTCGACTAGCGGGAGGGCCTAATGAGCAGTTCTTC. Its translation: CASSRLAGGPNEQFF.

CDR3 residues: CASSLFRGGAGGANVLTF. CDR3 bases: TGTGCCAGCAGCCTCTTCCGAGGGGGCGCGGGTGGGGCCAACGTCCTGACTTTC. The rearrangement uses TRBV7-8 and TRBJ2-6, with TRBD1 matching 7 bases. The length of the CDR3 is 18 residues. Germline-derived CDR1 and CDR2 are SGHVS and FQNEAQ. J was trimmed by 3 bases and V by 5 bases; bases with no gene match: 13.